These T cell receptor beta chains were read from a single sample in a study of early stage breast cancer tumors. The method was immunoSEQ multiplex PCR; TCRdb's version includes in-frame clones alone and lacks a portion of them. The profile shows some 36,000 clones, approximately 74% of them singletons. Sequencing was done on a sample of blood. The receptors shown here come from a person between 55 and 69 years old with breast cancer. Each CDR3 is given with its conserved first and last residue. The D gene is left open where the match is weak. Size tells how often a clone was seen (once, few, many) or the class of an expanded clone, and some rows leave it out.

clone_size	j_call	v_call	d_call	cdr3_nt	cdr3_aa
NA	TRBJ1-5	TRBV5-3	NA	TGTGCCAGAACTAACGGGACATTAGGCAATCAGCCCCAGCATTTT	CARTNGTLGNQPQHF
NA	TRBJ2-7	TRBV19	TRBD1	TGTGCCAGTAGTCCCGGGACAGGCGGAACCTACGAGCAGTACTTC	CASSPGTGGTYEQYF
NA	TRBJ2-7	TRBV6-5	NA	TGTGCCACCTCCCTGGACAGCGGTAGGTACGAGCAGTACTTC	CATSLDSGRYEQYF
NA	TRBJ2-2	TRBV7-6	TRBD1	TGTGCCAGCAGCTCACCGGGACAGATTAGGCTGTTTTTT	CASSSPGQIRLFF
NA	TRBJ2-7	TRBV5-4	TRBD1	TGTGCCAGCAGCTTGCCGAGCGGACAGGGTACGTGGCACTTC	CASSLPSGQGTWHF
once	TRBJ2-7	TRBV28	NA	TGTGCCAGCTACCCTGGGCTCCGGGACACAGCCTACGAGCAGTACTTC	CASYPGLRDTAYEQYF
NA	TRBJ2-3	TRBV7-6	NA	TGTGCCAGCAGCGCCCCGCAAGCCCGGCAGTATTTT	CASSAPQARQYF
NA	TRBJ1-1	TRBV11-2	NA	TGTGCCAGCAGCTCCACCTTTCAGGGGAACACTGAAGCTTTCTTT	CASSSTFQGNTEAFF
NA	TRBJ2-7	TRBV14	TRBD2	TGTGCCAGCAGTTACTCGACGGGGGGGAGGGAGCAGTACTTC	CASSYSTGGREQYF
NA	TRBJ1-5	TRBV28	NA	TGTGCCAGCAGCCCAGGGAAACGGTATCGGCCCCAGCATTTT	CASSPGKRYRPQHF
NA	TRBJ2-3	TRBV7-9	NA	TGTGCCAGCAGCTTTTGGGGGAGCCTCACAGATACGCAGTATTTT	CASSFWGSLTDTQYF
NA	TRBJ1-3	TRBV4-2	NA	TGTGCCAGCAGCCAAGACCGGCAGGATCGAAACACCATATATTTT	CASSQDRQDRNTIYF
NA	TRBJ2-5	TRBV25-1	NA	TGTGCCAGCAGTGAATATACTAGAGCAGAGACCCAGTACTTC	CASSEYTRAETQYF